The 17 T cell receptor beta chains in this list originate from one sample, sequenced in a study of T cell responses to AZD1222 COVID-19 vaccine. Clones were sequenced by immunoSEQ multiplex PCR, and TCRdb holds only the in-frame ones, with some missing. Here the sample spans 150,000 or so clones, roughly nine tenths being singletons. The sample consisted of peripheral blood, taken on day 0 of AZD1222 vaccination. These receptors originate from an adult in good health.

The chain has TRBV9 and TRBJ2-7, with 7 bases lining up with TRBD2. The trim removed 4 bases at V and 6 bases at J, leaving 4 bases unmatched. The CDR3 runs to 12 residues. From germline, CDR1 is SGDLS and CDR2 YYNGEE. The CDR3: CASSPGGREQYF. CDR3 coding DNA: TGTGCCAGCAGCCCGGGAGGTCGCGAGCAGTACTTC.

V usage is TRBV12-3 or TRBV12-4 and J usage is TRBJ2-2; D not certain. Trimming took 4 bases from V and 5 from J, leaving 5 bases between them. CDR3 length: 12 residues. This chain's CDR3 is CASSSGTGELFF. Written as DNA, the CDR3 is TGTGCCAGCAGTTCCGGAACCGGGGAGCTGTTTTTT.

The rearrangement links TRBV27 to TRBJ2-7; 11 nucleotides align to TRBD2. CDR3 size: 14 residues. Per the germline V gene, CDR1 is MNHEY and CDR2 is SMNVEV (reference sequence). V trimming: 2 bases; J trimming: 3 bases; junction bases outside the gene matches: 0. The CDR3 is CASSLGTSGYEQYF. The CDR3 nucleotides are TGTGCCAGCAGTTTAGGGACTAGCGGCTACGAGCAGTACTTC.

The V and J genes are TRBV21-1 and TRBJ1-2; the table's D call, TRBD1, has no DNA check behind it. TRBV21-1 is reported as a pseudogene. This CDR3 is built from 15 residues. CDR3 nucleotide sequence: TGTGCCAGCAGCAAAGATGGGGGACATAAAAATGGCTACACCTTC. It translates to CASSKDGGHKNGYTF.

The V and J genes are TRBV24-1 and TRBJ2-7; 7 bases agree with TRBD1. The CDR3 runs 16 residues. The ends lost 5 bases at V and 4 bases at J; junction bases unmatched: 13. Germline assignment: CDR1 KGHDR and CDR2 SFDVKD. DNA for the CDR3: TGTGCCACCAGTGCCCCGTGGGCAGGGGGATGGTACGAGCAGTACTTC. This gives the protein CATSAPWAGGWYEQYF.

The gene calls are TRBV7-2 and TRBJ1-2; tentative D call: TRBD1 (6 bases). Trimming stripped 9 bases from V and 4 bases from J, with 18 bases between. Germline-derived CDR1 and CDR2 are SGHTA and FQGNSA. The CDR3 length is 14 residues. This chain's CDR3 is CASSSGGVSYGYTF. The CDR3 nucleotides read TGTGCCAGTTCATCGGGGGGCGTTAGCTATGGCTACACCTTC.

The chain links TRBV4-3 to TRBJ2-3, with a tentative D call TRBD1 (5 bases). Germline V CDR1 and CDR2: LGHNA, YSLEER. V was shortened by 6 bases and J by 1 base, with 11 bases between the two germline ends. This CDR3 comprises 14 residues. The CDR3 DNA reads as TGCGCCAGCAGTCTCGAAGGGGGCACAGATACGCAGTATTTT. Translating it yields CASSLEGGTDTQYF.

The chain is built from TRBV15 and TRBJ1-3; no reliable D call. Trimming stripped 0 bases from V and 4 bases from J, with 10 bases between. This CDR3 has 15 residues. Germline CDR1 is LNHNV and CDR2 is YYDKDF (reference sequence). CDR3 coding DNA: TGTGCCACCAGCAGAGATCAAGGGCCCGGAAACACCATATATTTT. Amino acid sequence: CATSRDQGPGNTIYF.

The chain links TRBV28 to TRBJ2-1; D gene unclear. The CDR3 totals 14 residues. CDR1 and CDR2 (germline): MDHEN, SYDVKM. With 2 bases removed from V and 0 bases from J, the gap between germline ends came to 5 bases. In DNA, the CDR3 is TGTGCCAGCAGTTTAGCCAGCTCCTACAATGAGCAGTTCTTC. Encoded protein: CASSLASSYNEQFF.

This clone appeared many times. This sequence joins TRBV7-6 and TRBJ2-1; 9 bases are a match to TRBD2. CDR1 SGHVS and CDR2 FNYEAQ come from the germline V gene. Trimming at V came to 0 bases and at J to 6 bases, leaving 9 bases not matched to a gene. This CDR3 has 17 residues. The CDR3 loop reads CASSLAFGTSGFNEQFF. The CDR3 DNA is TGTGCCAGCAGCTTAGCGTTCGGAACTAGCGGGTTCAATGAGCAGTTCTTC.

The count of this clone is one. This chain joins TRBV18 and TRBJ1-1; D unclear. CDR1 is KGHSH, CDR2 LQKENI, per germline. This CDR3 has 13 residues. V was clipped by 4 bases and J by 8 bases, with 14 bases between them. The CDR3 DNA reads as TGTGCCAGCTCACTCCAGGAGACGTTGGAAGCTTTCTTT. Translating gives CASSLQETLEAFF.

The chain carries TRBV5-1 and TRBJ1-2; 9 bases line up with TRBD1. CDR3 length: 15 amino acids. CDR1 is SGHRS, CDR2 YFSETQ, per germline. The ends lost 4 bases at V and 2 bases at J; junction bases unmatched: 6. The CDR3 reads CASSVTGGINYGYTF. CDR3 sequence (DNA): TGCGCCAGCAGCGTAACAGGGGGCATAAACTATGGCTACACCTTC. Using reference TRBV5-1 and TRBJ1-2 for the parts outside the CDR3, the full variable domain is KAGVTQTPRYLIKTRGQQVTLSCSPISGHRSVSWYQQTPGQGLQFLFEYFSETQRNKGNFPGRFSGRQFSNSRSEMNVSTLELGDSALYLCASSVTGGINYGYTFGSGTRLTVV.

V is TRBV6-2 or TRBV6-3 and J is TRBJ1-1; 9 positions match TRBD1. Germline trimming cut 6 bases from V and 7 bases from J; bases unmatched to any gene: 3. The length of the CDR3 is 12 residues. The V gene's germline CDR1 is MNHEY and CDR2 SVGEGT. CDR3 DNA sequence: TGTGCCAGCAGCACAGGGGGCGGTGAAGCTTTCTTT. It is translated as CASSTGGGEAFF.

The V call is TRBV6-2 or TRBV6-3, the J call TRBJ1-2, with no clear D. Germline CDR1 and CDR2: MNHEY and SVGEGT. The CDR3 has 14 amino acids. The germline V and J ends were trimmed by 4 bases and 4 bases, with 13 bases remaining between them. CDR3 sequence reads: CASSSLQNSYGYTF. CDR3 DNA sequence: TGTGCCAGCAGTTCACTTCAAAATAGCTATGGCTACACCTTC.

Here the CDR3 reads CASSLDFQETQYF. The CDR3 nucleotides are TGTGCCAGCAGCTTAGACTTTCAAGAGACCCAGTACTTC. The chain couples TRBV7-6 to TRBJ2-5; D is unresolved. Trimming removed 1 base from V and 2 bases from J, with 5 bases in between. This CDR3 is 13 amino acids long. Germline V gives CDR1 SGHVS, CDR2 FNYEAQ. Based on the CDR3 plus reference TRBV7-6 and TRBJ2-5, the full variable domain is GAGVSQSPRYKVTKRGQDVALRCDPISGHVSLYWYRQALGQGPEFLTYFNYEAQQDKSGLPNDRFSAERPEGSISTLTIQRTEQRDSAMYRCASSLDFQETQYFGPGTRLLVL.

DNA of the CDR3: TGTGCCAGTAGTAATACCTTCGGGACCTACGAGGGCTACACCTTC. It specifies CASSNTFGTYEGYTF. The genes are TRBV19 and TRBJ1-2, with D possibly being TRBD1 (5 bases). Germline values: CDR1 LNHDA, CDR2 SQIVND (reference sequence). This CDR3 spans 15 amino acids. V was cut by 4 bases and J by 8 bases, with 20 bases left in between.

The chain uses TRBV5-1 and TRBJ2-3, with 8 bases identical to TRBD2. The length of the CDR3 is 13 residues. V shed 5 bases, J shed 1 base, and the junction held 0 bases outside the gene matches. CDR1 SGHRS and CDR2 YFSETQ come from the germline V gene. The CDR3 sequence: CASSSGGTDTQYF. The CDR3 DNA is TGCGCCAGCAGTAGCGGGGGCACAGATACGCAGTATTTT. The complete variable domain, with remaining parts taken from reference TRBV5-1 and TRBJ2-3, reads KAGVTQTPRYLIKTRGQQVTLSCSPISGHRSVSWYQQTPGQGLQFLFEYFSETQRNKGNFPGRFSGRQFSNSRSEMNVSTLELGDSALYLCASSSGGTDTQYFGPGTRLTVL.